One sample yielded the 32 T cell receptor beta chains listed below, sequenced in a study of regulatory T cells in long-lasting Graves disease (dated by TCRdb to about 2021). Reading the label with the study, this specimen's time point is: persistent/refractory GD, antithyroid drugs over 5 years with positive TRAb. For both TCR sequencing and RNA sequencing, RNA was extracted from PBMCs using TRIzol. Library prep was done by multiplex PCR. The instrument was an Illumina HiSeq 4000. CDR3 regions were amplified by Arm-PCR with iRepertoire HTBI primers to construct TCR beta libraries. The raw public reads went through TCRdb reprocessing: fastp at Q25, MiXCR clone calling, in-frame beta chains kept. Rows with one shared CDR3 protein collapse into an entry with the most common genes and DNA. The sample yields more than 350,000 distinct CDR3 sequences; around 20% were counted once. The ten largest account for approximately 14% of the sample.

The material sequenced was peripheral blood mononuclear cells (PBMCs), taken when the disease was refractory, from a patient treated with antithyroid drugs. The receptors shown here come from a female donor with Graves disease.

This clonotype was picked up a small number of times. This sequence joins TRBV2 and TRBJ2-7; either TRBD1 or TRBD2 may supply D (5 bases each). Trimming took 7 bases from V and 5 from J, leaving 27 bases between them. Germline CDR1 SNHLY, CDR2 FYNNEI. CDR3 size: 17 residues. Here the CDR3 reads CASTLRGGEGPPDEQYF. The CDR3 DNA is TGTGCCAGCACCCTGCGTGGGGGAGAGGGGCCTCCCGACGAGCAGTACTTC.

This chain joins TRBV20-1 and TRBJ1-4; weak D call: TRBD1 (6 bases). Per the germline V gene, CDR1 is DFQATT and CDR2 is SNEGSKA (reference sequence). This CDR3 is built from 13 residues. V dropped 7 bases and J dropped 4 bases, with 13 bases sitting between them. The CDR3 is CSVGRTVNEKLFF. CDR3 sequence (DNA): TGCAGTGTAGGTCGGACAGTTAATGAAAAACTGTTTTTT.

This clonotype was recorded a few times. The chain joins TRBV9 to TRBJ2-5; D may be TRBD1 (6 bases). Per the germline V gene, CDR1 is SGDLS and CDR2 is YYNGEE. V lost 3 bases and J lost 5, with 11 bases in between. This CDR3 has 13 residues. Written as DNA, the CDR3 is TGTGCCAGCAGCGCCTCAGGGGCGGAGACCCAGTACTTC. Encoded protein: CASSASGAETQYF.

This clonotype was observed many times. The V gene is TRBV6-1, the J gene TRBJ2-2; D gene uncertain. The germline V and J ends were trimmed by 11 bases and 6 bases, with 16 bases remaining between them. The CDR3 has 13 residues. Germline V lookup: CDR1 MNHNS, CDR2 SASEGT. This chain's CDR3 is CAVLDPLSGELFF. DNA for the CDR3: TGTGCCGTTTTGGACCCCTTATCCGGGGAGCTGTTTTTT.

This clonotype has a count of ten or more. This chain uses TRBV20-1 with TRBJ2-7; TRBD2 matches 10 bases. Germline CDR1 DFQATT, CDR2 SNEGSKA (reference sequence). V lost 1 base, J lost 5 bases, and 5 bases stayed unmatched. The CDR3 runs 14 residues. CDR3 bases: TGCAGTGCTAGAGGGGCTAGCGGGAGTGACGAGCAGTACTTC. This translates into CSARGASGSDEQYF.

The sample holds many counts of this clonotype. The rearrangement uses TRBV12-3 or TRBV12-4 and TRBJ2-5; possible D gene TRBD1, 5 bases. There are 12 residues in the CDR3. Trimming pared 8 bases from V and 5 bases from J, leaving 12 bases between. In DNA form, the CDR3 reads TGTGCCAGCCGGCAAGGGGTCGAGACCCAGTACTTC. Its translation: CASRQGVETQYF.

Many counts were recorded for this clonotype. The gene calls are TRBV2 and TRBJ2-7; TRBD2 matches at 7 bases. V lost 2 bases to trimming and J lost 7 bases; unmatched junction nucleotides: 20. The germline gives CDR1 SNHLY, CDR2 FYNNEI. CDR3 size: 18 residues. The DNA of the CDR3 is TGTGCCAGCAGTGAAATAGAGGGCTTCGCGGGAGCAAGGAGGGAGCAGTACTTC. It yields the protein CASSEIEGFAGARREQYF. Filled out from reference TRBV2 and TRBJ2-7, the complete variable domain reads EPEVTQTPSHQVTQMGQEVILRCVPISNHLYFYWYRQILGQKVEFLVSFYNNEISEKSEIFDDQFSVERPDGSNFTLKIRSTKLEDSAMYFCASSEIEGFAGARREQYFGPGTRLTVT.

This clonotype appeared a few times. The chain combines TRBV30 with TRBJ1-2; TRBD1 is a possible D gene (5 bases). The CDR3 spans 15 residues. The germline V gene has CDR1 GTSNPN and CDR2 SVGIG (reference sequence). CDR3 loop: CAGEVAPEDLYGYTF. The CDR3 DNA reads TGTGCGGGGGAGGTTGCCCCTGAGGACCTCTATGGCTACACCTTC.

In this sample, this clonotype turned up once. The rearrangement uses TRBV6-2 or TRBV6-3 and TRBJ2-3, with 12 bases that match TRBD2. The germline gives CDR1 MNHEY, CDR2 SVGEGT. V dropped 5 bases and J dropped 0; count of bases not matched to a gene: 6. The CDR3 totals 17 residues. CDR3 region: CASSELAGGPSTDTQYF. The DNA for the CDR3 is TGTGCCAGCAGTGAGCTAGCGGGAGGGCCTAGCACAGATACGCAGTATTTT.

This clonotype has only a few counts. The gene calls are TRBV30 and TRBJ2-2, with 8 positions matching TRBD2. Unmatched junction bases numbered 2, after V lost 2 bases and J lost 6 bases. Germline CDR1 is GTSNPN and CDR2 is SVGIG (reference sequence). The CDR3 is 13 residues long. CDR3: CAWSLLAAGELFF. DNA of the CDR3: TGTGCCTGGAGTTTACTAGCGGCCGGGGAGCTGTTTTTT. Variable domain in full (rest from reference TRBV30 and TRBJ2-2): SQTIHQWPATLVQPVGSPLSLECTVEGTSNPNLYWYRQAAGRGLQLLFYSVGIGQISSEVPQNLSASRPQDRQFILSSKKLLLSDSGFYLCAWSLLAAGELFFGEGSRLTVL.

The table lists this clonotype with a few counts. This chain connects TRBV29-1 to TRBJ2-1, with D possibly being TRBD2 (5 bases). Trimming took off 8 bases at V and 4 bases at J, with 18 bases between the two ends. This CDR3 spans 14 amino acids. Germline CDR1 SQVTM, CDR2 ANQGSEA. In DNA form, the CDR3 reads TGCAGCTACCGACCTCGGGGTACATACAATGAGCAGTTCTTC. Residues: CSYRPRGTYNEQFF.

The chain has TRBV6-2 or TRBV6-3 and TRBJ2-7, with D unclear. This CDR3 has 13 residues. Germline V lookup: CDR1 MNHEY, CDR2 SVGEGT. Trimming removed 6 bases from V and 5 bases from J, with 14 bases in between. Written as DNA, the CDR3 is TGTGCCAGCAGCTCGACGGCTCTCGACGAGCAGTACTTC. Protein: CASSSTALDEQYF.

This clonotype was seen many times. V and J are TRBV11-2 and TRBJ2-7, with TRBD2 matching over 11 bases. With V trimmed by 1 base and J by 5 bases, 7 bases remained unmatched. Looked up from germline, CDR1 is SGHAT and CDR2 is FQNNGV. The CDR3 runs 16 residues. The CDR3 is CASSLGPSGRIDEQYF. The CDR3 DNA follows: TGTGCCAGCAGCTTAGGCCCTAGCGGGAGGATTGACGAGCAGTACTTC. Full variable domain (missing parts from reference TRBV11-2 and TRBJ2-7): EAGVAQSPRYKIIEKRQSVAFWCNPISGHATLYWYQQILGQGPKLLIQFQNNGVVDDSQLPKDRFSAERLKGVDSTLKIQPAKLEDSAVYLCASSLGPSGRIDEQYFGPGTRLTVT.

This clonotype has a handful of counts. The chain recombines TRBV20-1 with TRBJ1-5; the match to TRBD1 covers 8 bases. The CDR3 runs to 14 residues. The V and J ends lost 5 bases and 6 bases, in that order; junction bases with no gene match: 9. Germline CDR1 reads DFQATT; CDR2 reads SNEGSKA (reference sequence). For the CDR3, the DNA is TGCAGTGCTGGGACAGGTCCGTCTTTTCAGCCCCAGCATTTT. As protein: CSAGTGPSFQPQHF.

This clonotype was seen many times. CDR3 sequence: CASSPQGSGYTF. In DNA form, the CDR3 reads TGTGCCAGCTCACCTCAGGGGAGCGGCTACACCTTC. V and J are TRBV18 and TRBJ1-2, with TRBD1 as a possible D gene (6 bases). The V and J ends lost 3 bases and 8 bases respectively, with 10 bases between them. In germline, CDR1 is KGHSH, CDR2 LQKENI. The CDR3 is 12 residues long.

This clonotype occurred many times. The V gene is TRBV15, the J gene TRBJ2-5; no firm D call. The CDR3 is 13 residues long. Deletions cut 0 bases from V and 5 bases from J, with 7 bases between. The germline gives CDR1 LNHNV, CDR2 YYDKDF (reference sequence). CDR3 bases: TGTGCCACCAGCAGAGATGTGGGGGAGACCCAGTACTTC. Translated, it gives CATSRDVGETQYF.

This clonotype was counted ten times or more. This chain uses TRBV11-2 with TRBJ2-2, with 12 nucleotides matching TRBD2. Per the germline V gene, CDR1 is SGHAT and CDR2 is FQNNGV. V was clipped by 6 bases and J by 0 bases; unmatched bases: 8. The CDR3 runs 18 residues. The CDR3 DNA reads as TGTGCCAGCAGACTGGGACTAGCGGGTGGCGCGAACACCGGGGAGCTGTTTTTT. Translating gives CASRLGLAGGANTGELFF.

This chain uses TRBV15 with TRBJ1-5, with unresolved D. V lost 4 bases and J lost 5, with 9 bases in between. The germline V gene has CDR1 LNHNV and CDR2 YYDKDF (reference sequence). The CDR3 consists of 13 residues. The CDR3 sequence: CATSIGRDQPQHF. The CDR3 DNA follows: TGTGCCACCAGCATCGGAAGAGATCAGCCCCAGCATTTT.

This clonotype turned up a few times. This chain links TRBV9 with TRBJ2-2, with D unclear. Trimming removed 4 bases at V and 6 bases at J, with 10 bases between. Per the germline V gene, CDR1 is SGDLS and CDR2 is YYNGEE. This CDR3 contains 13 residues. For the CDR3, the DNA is TGTGCCAGCAGCCCAAAGGCCTCCGGGGAGCTGTTTTTT. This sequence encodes CASSPKASGELFF.

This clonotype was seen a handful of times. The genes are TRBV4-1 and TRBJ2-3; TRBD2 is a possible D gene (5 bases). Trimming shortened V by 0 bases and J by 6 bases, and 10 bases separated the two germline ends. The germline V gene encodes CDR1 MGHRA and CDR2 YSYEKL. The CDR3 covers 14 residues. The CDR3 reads CASSQDIQRDTQYF. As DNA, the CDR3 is TGCGCCAGCAGCCAAGATATCCAGCGGGATACGCAGTATTTT.

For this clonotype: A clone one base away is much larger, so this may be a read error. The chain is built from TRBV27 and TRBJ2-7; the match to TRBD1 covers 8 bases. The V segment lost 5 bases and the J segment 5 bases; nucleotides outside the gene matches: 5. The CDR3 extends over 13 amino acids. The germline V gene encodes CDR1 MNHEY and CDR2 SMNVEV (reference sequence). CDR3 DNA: TGTGCCAGCAGTGACAGGGGAGCCCACGAGCAGTACTTC. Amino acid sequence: CASSDRGAHEQYF.

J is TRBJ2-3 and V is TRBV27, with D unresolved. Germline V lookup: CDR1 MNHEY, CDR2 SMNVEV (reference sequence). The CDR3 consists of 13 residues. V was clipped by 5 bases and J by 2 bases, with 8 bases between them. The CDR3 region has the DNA TGTGCCAGCAGTCTGATGTACACAGATACGCAGTATTTT. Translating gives CASSLMYTDTQYF.

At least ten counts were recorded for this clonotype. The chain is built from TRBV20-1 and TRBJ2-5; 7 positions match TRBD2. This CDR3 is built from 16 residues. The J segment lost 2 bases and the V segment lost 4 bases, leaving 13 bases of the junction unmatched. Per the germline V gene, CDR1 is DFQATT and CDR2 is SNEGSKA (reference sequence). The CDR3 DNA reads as TGCAGTGCTAAGCCCGTGACTAGCAGAAATCAAGAGACCCAGTACTTC. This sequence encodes CSAKPVTSRNQETQYF.

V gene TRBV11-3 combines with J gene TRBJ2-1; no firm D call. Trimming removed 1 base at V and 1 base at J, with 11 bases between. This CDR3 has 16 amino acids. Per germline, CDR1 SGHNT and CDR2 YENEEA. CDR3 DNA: TGTGCCAGCAGCTTAGGGTGGGTGGGTTCCTACAATGAGCAGTTCTTC. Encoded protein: CASSLGWVGSYNEQFF.

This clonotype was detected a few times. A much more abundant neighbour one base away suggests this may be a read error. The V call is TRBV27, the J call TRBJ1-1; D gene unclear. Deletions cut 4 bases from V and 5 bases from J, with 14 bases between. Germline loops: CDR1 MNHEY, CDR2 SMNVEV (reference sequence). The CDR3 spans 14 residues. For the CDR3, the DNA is TGTGCCAGCAGTTCCGGTGGACTGAGTACTGAAGCTTTCTTT. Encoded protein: CASSSGGLSTEAFF.

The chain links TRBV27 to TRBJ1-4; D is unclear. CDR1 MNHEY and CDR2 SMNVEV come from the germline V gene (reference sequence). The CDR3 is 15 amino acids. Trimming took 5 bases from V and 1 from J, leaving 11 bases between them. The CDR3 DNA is TGTGCCAGCAGTCCCCTTCGCAGAACTAATGAAAAACTGTTTTTT. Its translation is CASSPLRRTNEKLFF. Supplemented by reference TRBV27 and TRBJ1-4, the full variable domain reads EAQVTQNPRYLITVTGKKLTVTCSQNMNHEYMSWYRQDPGLGLRQIYYSMNVEVTDKGDVPEGYKVSRKEKRNFPLILESPSPNQTSLYFCASSPLRRTNEKLFFGSGTQLSVL.

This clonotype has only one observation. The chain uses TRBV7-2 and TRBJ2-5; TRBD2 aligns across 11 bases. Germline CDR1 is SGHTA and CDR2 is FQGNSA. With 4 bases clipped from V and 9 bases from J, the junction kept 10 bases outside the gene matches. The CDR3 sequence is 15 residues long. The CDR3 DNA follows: TGTGCCAGCAGCTCTACTAGCGGGAGTGGGGAGGCCCAGTACTTC. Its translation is CASSSTSGSGEAQYF.

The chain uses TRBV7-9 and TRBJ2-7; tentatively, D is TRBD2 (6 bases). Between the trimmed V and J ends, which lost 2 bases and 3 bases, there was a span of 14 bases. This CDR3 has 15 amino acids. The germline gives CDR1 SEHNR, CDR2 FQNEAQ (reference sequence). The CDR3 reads CASSLSTGSIYEQYF. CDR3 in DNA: TGTGCCAGCAGCTTAAGCACCGGGAGTATCTACGAGCAGTACTTC.

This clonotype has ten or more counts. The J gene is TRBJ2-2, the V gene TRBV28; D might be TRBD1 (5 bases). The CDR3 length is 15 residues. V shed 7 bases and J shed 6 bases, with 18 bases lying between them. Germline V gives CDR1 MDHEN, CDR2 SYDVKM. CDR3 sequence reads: CASTSLGRVAGELFF. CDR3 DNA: TGTGCCAGCACCTCTTTGGGCAGGGTAGCCGGGGAGCTGTTTTTT.

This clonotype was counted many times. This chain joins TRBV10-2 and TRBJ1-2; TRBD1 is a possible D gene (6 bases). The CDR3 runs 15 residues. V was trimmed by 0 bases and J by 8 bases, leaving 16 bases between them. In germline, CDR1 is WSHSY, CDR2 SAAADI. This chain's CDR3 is CASSESYTGTGGYTF. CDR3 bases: TGCGCCAGCAGTGAGTCGTACACAGGGACGGGAGGCTACACCTTC.

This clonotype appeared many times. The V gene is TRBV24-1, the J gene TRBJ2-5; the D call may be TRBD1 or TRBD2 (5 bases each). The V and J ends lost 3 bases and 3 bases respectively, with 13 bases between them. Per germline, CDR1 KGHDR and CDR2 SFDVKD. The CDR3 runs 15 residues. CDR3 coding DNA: TGTGCCACCAGTGATCACGGGACCGGAGAAGAGACCCAGTACTTC. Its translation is CATSDHGTGEETQYF.

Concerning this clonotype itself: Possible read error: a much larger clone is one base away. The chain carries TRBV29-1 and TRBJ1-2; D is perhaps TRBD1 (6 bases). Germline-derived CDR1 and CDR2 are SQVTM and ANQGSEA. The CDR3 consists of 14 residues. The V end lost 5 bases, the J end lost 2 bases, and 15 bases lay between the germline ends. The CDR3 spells CSVLLGRGNYGYTF. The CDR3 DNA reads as TGCAGCGTTTTGTTGGGCAGGGGAAACTATGGCTACACCTTC. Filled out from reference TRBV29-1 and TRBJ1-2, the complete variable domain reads SAVISQKPSRDICQRGTSLTIQCQVDSQVTMMFWYRQQPGQSLTLIATANQGSEATYESGFVIDKFPISRPNLTFSTLTVSNMSPEDSSIYLCSVLLGRGNYGYTFGSGTRLTVV.